A single sample gave rise to the 8 T cell receptor beta chains below, sequenced in a study of human T cells and chemical hapten exposure. Regarding time point: patch test 1, 2 weeks after DPC sensitization. Treatment defined: therapeutic diphenylcyclopropenone sensitization with weekly scalp DPC. TCRdb used MiXCR to reprocess the RACE reads, holding one entry per CDR3 protein. This sample has roughly 380,000 distinct CDR3 sequences, with roughly 4.8% found just once. The input for sequencing was whole blood, taken in connection with sensitization to the hapten diphenylcyclopropenone (DPC). The receptors originated from a woman aged 45-60 years with alopecia areata. Some clones in this sample may be carry-over from other donors' samples.

This clonotype has a count of ten or more. The chain links TRBV7-2 to TRBJ1-6; D might be TRBD1 (6 bases). Germline CDR1 reads SGHTA; CDR2 reads FQGNSA. The CDR3 is 12 residues long. The germline V and J ends were trimmed by 2 bases and 12 bases, with 8 bases remaining between them. CDR3 residues: CASSLKGGPLHF. DNA for the CDR3: TGTGCCAGCAGCTTAAAAGGGGGACCCCTCCACTTT.

The rearrangement joins TRBV5-4 to TRBJ2-3; D may be TRBD2 (5 bases). This CDR3 region has 15 residues. Germline CDR1 reads SGHNT; CDR2 reads YYREEE (reference sequence). V shed 0 bases and J shed 0 bases, with 8 bases lying between them. CDR3 region: CASSLGRTSTDTQYF. CDR3 DNA sequence: TGTGCCAGCAGCTTGGGGCGGACTAGCACAGATACGCAGTATTTT.

This clonotype showed up many times. The chain employs TRBV27 and TRBJ2-7; D unresolved. Germline V gene lookup returns CDR1 MNHEY and CDR2 SMNVEV (reference sequence). The CDR3 has 13 amino acids. Trimming shortened V by 0 bases and J by 2 bases, and 5 bases separated the two germline ends. DNA of the CDR3: TGTGCCAGCAGTTTATCGTGGGCCTACGAGCAGTACTTC. This codes for CASSLSWAYEQYF.

This clonotype was seen only a few times. The J gene is TRBJ1-5, the V gene TRBV27, with D maybe TRBD1 (5 bases). Deletions cut 5 bases from V and 3 bases from J, with 14 bases between. In germline, CDR1 is MNHEY, CDR2 SMNVEV (reference sequence). This CDR3 is 15 amino acids long. The CDR3 coding sequence is TGTGCCAGCAGTCCCCCGGGGGACCTCAATCAGCCCCAGCATTTT. Translation: CASSPPGDLNQPQHF.

At least ten counts were recorded for this clonotype. The CDR3 DNA sequence: TGTGCCACCAGCACCAGGGGGAATTCACCCCTCCACTTT. Amino acid sequence: CATSTRGNSPLHF. The chain joins TRBV15 to TRBJ1-6; 7 nucleotides match TRBD1. Trimming cost V 4 bases and J 7 bases; bases outside gene matches: 1. Germline CDR1 LNHNV, CDR2 YYDKDF (reference sequence). The CDR3 loop spans 13 amino acids. The variable domain in full, with the rest retrieved from reference TRBV15 and TRBJ1-6, is DAMVIQNPRYQVTQFGKPVTLSCSQTLNHNVMYWYQQKSSQAPKLLFHYYDKDFNNEADTPDNFQSRRPNTSFCFLDIRSPGLGDTAMYLCATSTRGNSPLHFGNGTRLTVT.

The V gene is TRBV2, the J gene TRBJ2-5; D remains unclear. Trimming took 6 bases from V and 4 from J, leaving 12 bases between them. The CDR3 is 13 residues long. Germline CDR1 reads SNHLY; CDR2 reads FYNNEI. CDR3 nucleotides: TGTGCCAGCAGAGCCACGATGAGAGAGACCCAGTACTTC. This codes for CASRATMRETQYF. Based on the CDR3 plus reference TRBV2 and TRBJ2-5, the full variable domain is EPEVTQTPSHQVTQMGQEVILRCVPISNHLYFYWYRQILGQKVEFLVSFYNNEISEKSEIFDDQFSVERPDGSNFTLKIRSTKLEDSAMYFCASRATMRETQYFGPGTRLLVL.

This clonotype was observed many times. The rearrangement uses TRBV2 and TRBJ2-3; perhaps TRBD1 as D (6 bases). Trimming removed 7 bases at V and 9 bases at J, with 20 bases between. This CDR3 has 14 amino acids. From germline, CDR1 is SNHLY and CDR2 FYNNEI. In DNA, the CDR3 is TGTGCCAGCACCTCCTTACCGGACAGTAACACGCAGTATTTT. Translating gives CASTSLPDSNTQYF.

This clonotype was recorded at least ten times. This chain connects TRBV10-3 to TRBJ2-7; D is uncertain. CDR1 and CDR2 from the germline V gene are ENHRY and SYGVKD. V was trimmed by 0 bases and J by 0 bases, leaving 6 bases between them. The CDR3 has 14 amino acids. The CDR3 reads CAISESGYSYEQYF. In nucleotides, the CDR3 is TGTGCCATCAGTGAGTCAGGATACTCCTACGAGCAGTACTTC.